These 9 T cell receptor beta chains were all obtained from the same sample, sequenced in a study of T cell responses to AZD1222 COVID-19 vaccine. Clones were read by immunoSEQ multiplex PCR, and TCRdb kept only the in-frame ones, dropping some. Counted here are 210,000 or so clones, approximately 94% occurring once; the ten biggest clones make up 0.9% to 1.1%. The sequencing used peripheral blood, collected on day 0 of MenACWY control vaccination. These receptors were obtained from an adult in good health.

This chain uses TRBV27 with TRBJ1-2; 9 positions match TRBD1. The CDR3 is made up of 15 amino acids. V lost 4 bases and J lost 8; bases outside the gene matches: 11. From germline, CDR1 is MNHEY and CDR2 SMNVEV (reference sequence). The CDR3 region is CASSSRSTGGSGYTF. The CDR3 nucleotides read TGTGCCAGCAGTTCTAGAAGTACAGGGGGCTCGGGCTACACCTTC.

The gene calls are TRBV9 and TRBJ1-1; D is unresolved. Trimming took 4 bases from V and 4 from J, leaving 17 bases between them. The V gene's germline CDR1 is SGDLS and CDR2 YYNGEE. CDR3 length equals 15 residues. CDR3 amino acids: CASSLGGEGSTEAFF. In DNA, the CDR3 is TGTGCCAGCAGCCTCGGCGGGGAAGGCAGCACTGAAGCTTTCTTT.

The chain couples TRBV5-4 to TRBJ2-7, with D perhaps matching TRBD1 (5 bases). Between the trimmed V and J ends, which lost 3 bases and 5 bases, there was a span of 21 bases. There are 16 residues in the CDR3. The V gene's germline CDR1 is SGHNT and CDR2 YYREEE (reference sequence). The CDR3 spells CASSWESLQAGHEQYF. CDR3 in DNA: TGTGCCAGCAGCTGGGAATCCCTACAGGCTGGGCACGAGCAGTACTTC. Full variable domain (missing parts from reference TRBV5-4 and TRBJ2-7): ETGVTQSPTHLIKTRGQQVTLRCSSQSGHNTVSWYQQALGQGPQFIFQYYREEENGRGNFPPRFSGLQFPNYSSELNVNALELDDSALYLCASSWESLQAGHEQYFGPGTRLTVT.

This chain links TRBV6-5 with TRBJ1-2; D perhaps matches TRBD1 (5 bases). Deletions cut 0 bases from V and 10 bases from J, with 18 bases between. Germline assignment: CDR1 MNHEY and CDR2 SVGAGI. The CDR3 runs to 15 residues. The CDR3 loop is CASSYSRGPSTVYTF. CDR3 nucleotide sequence: TGTGCCAGCAGTTACTCGAGGGGACCCTCAACTGTCTACACCTTC.

J is TRBJ2-3 and V is TRBV27, with D unclear. The CDR3 runs 13 residues. V was shortened by 3 bases and J by 3 bases, with 7 bases between the two germline ends. From germline, CDR1 is MNHEY and CDR2 SMNVEV (reference sequence). The CDR3 bases are TGTGCCAGCAGTTTCTCTCGGACAGATACGCAGTATTTT. This gives the protein CASSFSRTDTQYF.

The genes are TRBV7-6 and TRBJ2-2; 8 positions agree with TRBD2. CDR1 is SGHVS, CDR2 FNYEAQ, per germline. V dropped 4 bases and J dropped 1; count of bases not matched to a gene: 2. The CDR3 totals 15 residues. In DNA form, the CDR3 reads TGTGCCAGCAGCTCGGGGGGGCTGAACACCGGGGAGCTGTTTTTT. Translation gives CASSSGGLNTGELFF.

This chain connects TRBV2 to TRBJ1-1; D is uncertain. V lost 5 bases to trimming and J lost 1 base, with 17 bases between them. The CDR3 is 16 residues long. Germline CDR1 SNHLY, CDR2 FYNNEI. The CDR3 DNA reads TGTGCCAGCAGTATAGAGGGCGGCAGCACGAACACTGAAGCTTTCTTT. Amino acid sequence: CASSIEGGSTNTEAFF.

The chain has TRBV6-5 and TRBJ1-5; D is uncertain. Germline CDR1 and CDR2: MNHEY and SVGAGI. The CDR3 consists of 13 residues. Between the trimmed V and J ends, which lost 0 bases and 9 bases, there was a span of 9 bases. CDR3 residues: CASSYSGVRPQHF. The CDR3 DNA is TGTGCCAGCAGTTACTCGGGAGTCCGGCCCCAGCATTTT.

A few counts support this clone. CDR3 in DNA: TGCGCCAGCAGCCAAGATCTTGGGTCCTACGAGCAGTACTTC. Protein: CASSQDLGSYEQYF. The chain is built from TRBV4-1 and TRBJ2-7, with D unresolved. The V end lost 0 bases, the J end lost 1 base, and 7 bases lay between the germline ends. Germline V gives CDR1 MGHRA, CDR2 YSYEKL. This CDR3 is 14 amino acids long.